This T cell receptor beta chain was documented in a study of Tregs in tolerant kidney transplant recipients. The data were produced by immunoSEQ multiplex PCR, yet TCRdb's version contains in-frame clones alone and is incomplete. The sample records tens of thousands of clones, approximately 93% being singletons. V was pared by 5 bases and J by 0 bases, with 3 bases of the junction left unmatched. Germline CDR1 is SGHTA and CDR2 is FQGTGA. The CDR3 totals 15 residues. Study observations and caveats: No direct test of biological reproducibility was done here.

As regards this clone: Its matching antigen is unknown.

V and J are TRBV7-3 and TRBJ2-3; TRBD1 agrees at 9 bases. Source: CD4+ T cells from blood, taken before the transplant. The clonotype originates from a human donor who received a combined kidney and bone marrow transplant. DNA for the CDR3: TGTGCCAGCAGCCAACAGGGGGCTAGCACAGATACGCAGTATTTT. This codes for CASSQQGASTDTQYF.